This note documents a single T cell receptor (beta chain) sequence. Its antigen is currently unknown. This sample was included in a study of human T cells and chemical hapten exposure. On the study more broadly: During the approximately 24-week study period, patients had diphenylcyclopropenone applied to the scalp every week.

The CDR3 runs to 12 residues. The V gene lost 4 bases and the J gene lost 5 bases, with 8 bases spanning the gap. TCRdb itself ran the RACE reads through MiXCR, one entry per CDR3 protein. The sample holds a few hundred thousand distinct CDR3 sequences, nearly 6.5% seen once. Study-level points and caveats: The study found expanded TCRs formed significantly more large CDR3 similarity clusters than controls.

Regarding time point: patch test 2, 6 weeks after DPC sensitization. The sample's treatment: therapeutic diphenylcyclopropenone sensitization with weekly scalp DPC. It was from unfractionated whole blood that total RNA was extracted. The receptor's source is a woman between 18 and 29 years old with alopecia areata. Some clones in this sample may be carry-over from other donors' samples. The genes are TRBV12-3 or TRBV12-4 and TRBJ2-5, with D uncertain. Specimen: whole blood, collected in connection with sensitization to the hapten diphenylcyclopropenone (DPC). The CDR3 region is CASSSQIETQYF. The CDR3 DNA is TGTGCCAGCAGTTCACAGATCGAGACCCAGTACTTC.